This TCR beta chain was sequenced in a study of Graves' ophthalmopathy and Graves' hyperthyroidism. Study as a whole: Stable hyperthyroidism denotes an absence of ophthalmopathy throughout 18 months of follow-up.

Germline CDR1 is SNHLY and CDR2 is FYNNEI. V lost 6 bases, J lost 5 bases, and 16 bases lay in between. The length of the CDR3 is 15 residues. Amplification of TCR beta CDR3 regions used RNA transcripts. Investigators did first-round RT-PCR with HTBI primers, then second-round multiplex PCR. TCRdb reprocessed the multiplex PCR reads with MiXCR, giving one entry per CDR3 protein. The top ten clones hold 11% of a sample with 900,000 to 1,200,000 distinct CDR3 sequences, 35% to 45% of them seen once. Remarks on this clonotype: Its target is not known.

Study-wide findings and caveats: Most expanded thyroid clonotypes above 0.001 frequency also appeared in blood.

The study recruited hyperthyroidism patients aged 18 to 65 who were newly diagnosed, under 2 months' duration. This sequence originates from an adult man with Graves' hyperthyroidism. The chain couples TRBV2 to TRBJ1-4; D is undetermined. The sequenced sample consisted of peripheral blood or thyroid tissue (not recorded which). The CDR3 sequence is CASSPRDKKNEKLFF. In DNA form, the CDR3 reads TGTGCCAGCAGCCCGCGAGACAAAAAGAATGAAAAACTGTTTTTT. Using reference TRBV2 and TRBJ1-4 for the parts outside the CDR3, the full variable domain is EPEVTQTPSHQVTQMGQEVILRCVPISNHLYFYWYRQILGQKVEFLVSFYNNEISEKSEIFDDQFSVERPDGSNFTLKIRSTKLEDSAMYFCASSPRDKKNEKLFFGSGTQLSVL.